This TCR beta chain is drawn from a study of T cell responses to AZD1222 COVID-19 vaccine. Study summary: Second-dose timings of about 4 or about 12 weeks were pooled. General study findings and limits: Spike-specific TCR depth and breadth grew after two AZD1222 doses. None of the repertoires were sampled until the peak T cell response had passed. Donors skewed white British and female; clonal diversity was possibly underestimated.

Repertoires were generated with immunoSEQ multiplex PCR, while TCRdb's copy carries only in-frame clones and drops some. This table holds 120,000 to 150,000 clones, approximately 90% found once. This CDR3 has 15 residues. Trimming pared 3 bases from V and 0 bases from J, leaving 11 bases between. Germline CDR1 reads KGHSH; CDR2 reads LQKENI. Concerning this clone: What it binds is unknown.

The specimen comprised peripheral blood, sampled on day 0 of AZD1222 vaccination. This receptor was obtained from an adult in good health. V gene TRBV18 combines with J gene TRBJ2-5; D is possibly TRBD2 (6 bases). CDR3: CASSPYGTDQETQYF. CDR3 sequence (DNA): TGTGCCAGCTCACCCTATGGGACTGACCAAGAGACCCAGTACTTC.